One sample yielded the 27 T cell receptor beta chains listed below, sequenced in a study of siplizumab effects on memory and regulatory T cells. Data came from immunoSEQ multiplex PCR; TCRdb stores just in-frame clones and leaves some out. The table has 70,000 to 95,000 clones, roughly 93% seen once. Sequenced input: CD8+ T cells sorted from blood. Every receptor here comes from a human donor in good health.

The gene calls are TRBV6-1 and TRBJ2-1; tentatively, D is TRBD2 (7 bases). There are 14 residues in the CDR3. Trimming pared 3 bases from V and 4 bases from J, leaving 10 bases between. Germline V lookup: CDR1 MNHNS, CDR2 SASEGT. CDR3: CASSDRGAYNEQFF. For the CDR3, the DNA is TGTGCCAGCAGTGACCGGGGGGCTTACAATGAGCAGTTCTTC.

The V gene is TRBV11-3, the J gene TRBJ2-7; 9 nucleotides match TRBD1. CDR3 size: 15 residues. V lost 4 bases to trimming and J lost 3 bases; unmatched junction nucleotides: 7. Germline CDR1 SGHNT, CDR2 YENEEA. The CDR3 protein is CASSSRDRVFYEQYF. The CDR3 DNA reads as TGTGCCAGCAGCTCCCGGGACAGGGTCTTCTACGAGCAGTACTTC.

The DNA of the CDR3 is TGCGCCAGCGGGTCTTCCCTAGCGGGGGGGCCTACGGAGACCCAGTACTTC. It yields the protein CASGSSLAGGPTETQYF. The chain carries TRBV4-1 and TRBJ2-5; 12 bases line up with TRBD2. The germline CDR1 and CDR2 sequences are MGHRA and YSYEKL. V dropped 8 bases and J dropped 5; count of bases not matched to a gene: 15. There are 17 residues in the CDR3.

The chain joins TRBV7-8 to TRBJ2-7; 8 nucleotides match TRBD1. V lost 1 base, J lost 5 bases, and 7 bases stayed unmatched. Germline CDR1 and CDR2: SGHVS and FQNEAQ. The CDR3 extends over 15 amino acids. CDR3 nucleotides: TGTGCCAGCAGCTTAGTAGTCAGGGGGCTCGACGAGCAGTACTTC. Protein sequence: CASSLVVRGLDEQYF.

CDR3 sequence (DNA): TGTGCCAGCAGCTTTGGGGCAGGCGGCCCCGACGAGCAGTACTTC. The encoded protein is CASSFGAGGPDEQYF. The V call is TRBV5-4, the J call TRBJ2-7, with TRBD1 as a possible D gene (5 bases). This CDR3 is built from 15 residues. Between the trimmed V and J ends, which lost 2 bases and 5 bases, there was a span of 17 bases. Germline CDR1 reads SGHNT; CDR2 reads YYREEE (reference sequence).

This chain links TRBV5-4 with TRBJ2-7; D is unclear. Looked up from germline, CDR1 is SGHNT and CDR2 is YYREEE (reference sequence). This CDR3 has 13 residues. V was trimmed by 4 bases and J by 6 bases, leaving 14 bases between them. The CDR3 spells CASSLAVASEQYF. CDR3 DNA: TGTGCCAGCAGCCTCGCCGTAGCCTCCGAGCAGTACTTC.

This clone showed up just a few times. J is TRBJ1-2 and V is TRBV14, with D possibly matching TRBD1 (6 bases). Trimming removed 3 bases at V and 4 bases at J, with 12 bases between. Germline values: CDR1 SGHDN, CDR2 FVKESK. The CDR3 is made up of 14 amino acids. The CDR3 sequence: CASSHSSQGYGYTF. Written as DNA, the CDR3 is TGTGCCAGCAGCCATTCCTCACAGGGCTATGGCTACACCTTC.

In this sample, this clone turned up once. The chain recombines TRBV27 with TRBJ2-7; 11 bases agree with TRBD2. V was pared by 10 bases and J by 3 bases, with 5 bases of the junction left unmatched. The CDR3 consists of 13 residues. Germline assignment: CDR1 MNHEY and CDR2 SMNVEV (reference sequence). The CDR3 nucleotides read TGTGCCACCCGGACTAGCGGGCTCTACGAGCAGTACTTC. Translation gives CATRTSGLYEQYF.

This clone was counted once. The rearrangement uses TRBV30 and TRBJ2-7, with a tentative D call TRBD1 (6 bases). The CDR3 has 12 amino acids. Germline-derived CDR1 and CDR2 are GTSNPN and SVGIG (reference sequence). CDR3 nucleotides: TGTGCAACGGACAGTTCCTCCTACGAGCAGTACTTC. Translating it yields CATDSSSYEQYF.

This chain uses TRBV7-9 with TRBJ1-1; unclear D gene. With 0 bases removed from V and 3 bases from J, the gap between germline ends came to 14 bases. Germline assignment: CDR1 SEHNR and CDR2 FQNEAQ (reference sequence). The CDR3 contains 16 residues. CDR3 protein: CASSLALAGADTEAFF. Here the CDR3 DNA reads TGTGCCAGCAGCTTAGCTCTCGCAGGCGCGGACACTGAAGCTTTCTTT.

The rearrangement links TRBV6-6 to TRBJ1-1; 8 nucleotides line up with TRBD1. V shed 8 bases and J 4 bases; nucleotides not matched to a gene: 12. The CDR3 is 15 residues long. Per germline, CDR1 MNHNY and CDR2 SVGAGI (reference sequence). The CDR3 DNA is TGTGCCAGCGGGGTACAGGGGGGTTATAGCACTGAAGCTTTCTTT. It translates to CASGVQGGYSTEAFF.

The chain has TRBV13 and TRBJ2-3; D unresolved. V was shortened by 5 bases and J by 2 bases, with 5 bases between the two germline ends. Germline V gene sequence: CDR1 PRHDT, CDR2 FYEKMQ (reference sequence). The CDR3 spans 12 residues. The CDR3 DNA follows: TGTGCCAGCAGCCCCGACACAGATACGCAGTATTTT. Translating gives CASSPDTDTQYF.

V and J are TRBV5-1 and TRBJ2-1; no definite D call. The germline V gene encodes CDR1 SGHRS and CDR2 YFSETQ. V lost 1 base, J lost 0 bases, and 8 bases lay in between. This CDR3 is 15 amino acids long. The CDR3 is CASSLSESSYNEQFF. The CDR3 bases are TGCGCCAGCAGCTTGAGCGAGAGCTCCTACAATGAGCAGTTCTTC.

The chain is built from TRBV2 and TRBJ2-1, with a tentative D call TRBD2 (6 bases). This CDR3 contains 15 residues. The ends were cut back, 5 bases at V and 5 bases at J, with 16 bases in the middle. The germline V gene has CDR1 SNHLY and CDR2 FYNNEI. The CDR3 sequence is CASSFSGPNNNEQFF. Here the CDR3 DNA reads TGTGCCAGCAGTTTCAGCGGGCCCAACAACAATGAGCAGTTCTTC.

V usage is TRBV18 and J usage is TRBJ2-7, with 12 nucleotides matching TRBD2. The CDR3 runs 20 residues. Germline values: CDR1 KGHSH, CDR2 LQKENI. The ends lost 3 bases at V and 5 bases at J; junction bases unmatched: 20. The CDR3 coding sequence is TGTGCCAGCTCACCTACATCAACCACGTTCTCTAGCGGGAGGGGGGACGAGCAGTACTTC. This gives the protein CASSPTSTTFSSGRGDEQYF.

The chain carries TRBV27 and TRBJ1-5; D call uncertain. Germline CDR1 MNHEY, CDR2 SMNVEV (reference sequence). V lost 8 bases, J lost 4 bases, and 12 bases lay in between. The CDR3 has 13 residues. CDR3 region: CASGWTANQPQHF. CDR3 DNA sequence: TGTGCCAGCGGCTGGACGGCAAATCAGCCCCAGCATTTT.

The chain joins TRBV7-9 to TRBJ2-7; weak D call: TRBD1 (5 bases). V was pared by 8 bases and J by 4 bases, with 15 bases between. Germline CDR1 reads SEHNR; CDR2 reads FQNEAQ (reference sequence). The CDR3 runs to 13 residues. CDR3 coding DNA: TGTGCCAGCGGACAAACAGAGACATACGAGCAGTACTTC. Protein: CASGQTETYEQYF.

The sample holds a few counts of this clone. The CDR3 sequence is CASSLNSQENTEAFF. CDR3 bases: TGTGCCAGCAGCTTAAATAGTCAGGAGAACACTGAAGCTTTCTTT. J is TRBJ1-1 and V is TRBV7-6; D gene ambiguous. V lost 2 bases and J lost 1, with 11 bases in between. This CDR3 is built from 15 residues. From germline, CDR1 is SGHVS and CDR2 FNYEAQ.

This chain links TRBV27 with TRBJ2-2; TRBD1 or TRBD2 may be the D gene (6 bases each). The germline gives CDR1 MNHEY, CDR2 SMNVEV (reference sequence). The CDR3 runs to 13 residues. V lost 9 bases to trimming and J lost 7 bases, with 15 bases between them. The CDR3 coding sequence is TGTGCCAGTGTGGGGGGCTTGAGCGGGGAGCTGTTTTTT. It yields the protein CASVGGLSGELFF.

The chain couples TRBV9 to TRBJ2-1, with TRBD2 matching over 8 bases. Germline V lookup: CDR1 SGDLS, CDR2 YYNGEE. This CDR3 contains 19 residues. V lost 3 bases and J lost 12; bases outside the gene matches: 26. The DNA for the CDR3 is TGTGCCAGCAGCGACGACCGACCAGCTACTAGCGGTCTCTCGGTAGGGCAGTTCTTC. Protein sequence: CASSDDRPATSGLSVGQFF.

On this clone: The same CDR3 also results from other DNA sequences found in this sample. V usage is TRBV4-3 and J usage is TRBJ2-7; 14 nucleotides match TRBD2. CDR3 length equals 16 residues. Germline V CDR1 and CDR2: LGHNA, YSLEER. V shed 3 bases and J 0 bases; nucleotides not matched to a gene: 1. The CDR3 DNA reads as TGCGCCAGCAGCCAGGGGACTAGCGGGAGCTCCTACGAGCAGTACTTC. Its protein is CASSQGTSGSSYEQYF.

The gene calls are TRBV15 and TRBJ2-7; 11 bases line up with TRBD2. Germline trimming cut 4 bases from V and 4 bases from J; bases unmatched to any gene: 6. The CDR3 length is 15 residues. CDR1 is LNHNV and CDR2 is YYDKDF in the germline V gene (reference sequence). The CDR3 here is CATSITGLAVYEQYF. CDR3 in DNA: TGTGCCACCAGCATAACGGGACTAGCGGTTTACGAGCAGTACTTC.

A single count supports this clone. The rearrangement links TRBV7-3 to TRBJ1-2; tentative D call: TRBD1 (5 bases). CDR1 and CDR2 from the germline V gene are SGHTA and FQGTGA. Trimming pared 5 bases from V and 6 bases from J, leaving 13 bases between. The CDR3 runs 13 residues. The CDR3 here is CASSQQDTNGYTF. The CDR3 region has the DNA TGTGCCAGCAGCCAGCAGGACACTAATGGCTACACCTTC.

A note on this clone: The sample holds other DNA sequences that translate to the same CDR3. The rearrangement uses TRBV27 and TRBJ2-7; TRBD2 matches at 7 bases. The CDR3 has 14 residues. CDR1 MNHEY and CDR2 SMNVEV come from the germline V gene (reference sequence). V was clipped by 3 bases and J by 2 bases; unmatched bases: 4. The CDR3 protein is CASSFGGGAYEQYF. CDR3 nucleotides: TGTGCCAGCAGTTTCGGCGGGGGAGCCTACGAGCAGTACTTC.

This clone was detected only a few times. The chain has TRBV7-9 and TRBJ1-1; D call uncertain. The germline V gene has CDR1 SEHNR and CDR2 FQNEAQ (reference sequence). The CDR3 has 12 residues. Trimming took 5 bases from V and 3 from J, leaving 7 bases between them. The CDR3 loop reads CASSPVDTEAFF. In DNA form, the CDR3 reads TGTGCCAGCAGCCCGGTCGACACTGAAGCTTTCTTT.

The CDR3 DNA follows: TGTGCCAGCAGCAGGGGGCAGGTCGAGCAGTACTTC. Amino acids: CASSRGQVEQYF. V is TRBV5-4 and J is TRBJ2-7, with 7 bases identical to TRBD1. Per the germline V gene, CDR1 is SGHNT and CDR2 is YYREEE (reference sequence). This CDR3 spans 12 amino acids. J was trimmed by 6 bases and V by 4 bases; bases with no gene match: 4.

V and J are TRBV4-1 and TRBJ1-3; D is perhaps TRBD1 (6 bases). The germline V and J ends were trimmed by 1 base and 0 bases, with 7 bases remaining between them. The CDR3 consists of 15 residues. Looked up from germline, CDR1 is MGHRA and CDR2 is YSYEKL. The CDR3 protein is CASSQVGGSGNTIYF. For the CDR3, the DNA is TGCGCCAGCAGCCAAGTAGGGGGCTCTGGAAACACCATATATTTT.